The sequence of this T cell receptor (beta chain) was determined in a study of shared clonotypes between healthy human individuals. Between the trimmed V and J ends, which lost 8 bases and 6 bases, there was a span of 10 bases. This CDR3 region has 12 residues. Germline V gene lookup returns CDR1 WSHSY and CDR2 SAAADI. Genomic DNA belonging to each subset was distributed in equal measure over several immunoSEQ plates. The protocol was immunoSEQ multiplex PCR, while the TCRdb copy is restricted to in-frame clones and leaves out a portion. Among about 1 million clones listed, roughly 75% were seen once. Overall study results and limits: Despite large depth, rarefaction showed incomplete sorted-subset sequencing.

Ten or more counts support this clone. The antigen is not known. Material for sequencing was memory CD4+ T cells sorted from blood. Subset specified: CD45RA-negative fraction. The chain employs TRBV10-2 and TRBJ2-2; D tentatively reads TRBD1 or TRBD2 (5 bases each). The TCR comes from a man between 18 and 35 years old in good health. The CDR3 DNA is TGCGCCAGCCGTAAGGGACCCGGGGAGCTGTTTTTT. This translates into CASRKGPGELFF.